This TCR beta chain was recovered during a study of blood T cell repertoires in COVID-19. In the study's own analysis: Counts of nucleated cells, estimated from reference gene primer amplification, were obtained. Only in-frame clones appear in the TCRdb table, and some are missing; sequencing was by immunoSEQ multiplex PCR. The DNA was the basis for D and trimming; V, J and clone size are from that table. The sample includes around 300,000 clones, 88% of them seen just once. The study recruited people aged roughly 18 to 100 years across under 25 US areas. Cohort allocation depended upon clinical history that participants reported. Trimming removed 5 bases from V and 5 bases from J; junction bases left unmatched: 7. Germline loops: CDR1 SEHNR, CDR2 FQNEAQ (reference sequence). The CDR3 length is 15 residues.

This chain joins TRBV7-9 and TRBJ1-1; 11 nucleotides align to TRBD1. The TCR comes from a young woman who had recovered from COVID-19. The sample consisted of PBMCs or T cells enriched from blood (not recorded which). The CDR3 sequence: CASSPGQGVKTEAFF. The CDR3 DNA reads TGTGCCAGCAGCCCGGGACAGGGGGTAAAGACTGAAGCTTTCTTT.